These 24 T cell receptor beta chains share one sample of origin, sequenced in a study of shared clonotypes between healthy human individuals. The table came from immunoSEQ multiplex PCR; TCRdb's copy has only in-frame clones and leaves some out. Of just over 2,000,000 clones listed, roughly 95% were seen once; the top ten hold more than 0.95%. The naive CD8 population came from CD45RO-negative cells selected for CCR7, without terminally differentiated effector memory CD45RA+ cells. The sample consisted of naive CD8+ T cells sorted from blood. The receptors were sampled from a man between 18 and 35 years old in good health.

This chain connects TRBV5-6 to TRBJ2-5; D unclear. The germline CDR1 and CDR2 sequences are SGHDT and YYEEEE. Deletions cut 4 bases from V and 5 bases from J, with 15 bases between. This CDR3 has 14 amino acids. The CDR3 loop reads CASSPPTVEETQYF. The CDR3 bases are TGTGCCAGCAGCCCCCCGACCGTAGAGGAGACCCAGTACTTC.

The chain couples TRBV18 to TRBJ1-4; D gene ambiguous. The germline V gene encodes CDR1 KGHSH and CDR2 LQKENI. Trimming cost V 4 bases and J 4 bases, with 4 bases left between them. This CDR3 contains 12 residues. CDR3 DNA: TGTGCCAGCTCACTAAGTAATGAAAAACTGTTTTTT. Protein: CASSLSNEKLFF.

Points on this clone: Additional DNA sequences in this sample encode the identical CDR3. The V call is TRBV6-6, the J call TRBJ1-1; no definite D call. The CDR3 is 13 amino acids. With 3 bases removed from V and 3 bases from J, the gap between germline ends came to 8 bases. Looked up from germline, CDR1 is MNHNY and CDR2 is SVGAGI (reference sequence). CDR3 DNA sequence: TGTGCCAGCAGTTATGCGGGCGACACTGAAGCTTTCTTT. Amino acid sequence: CASSYAGDTEAFF.

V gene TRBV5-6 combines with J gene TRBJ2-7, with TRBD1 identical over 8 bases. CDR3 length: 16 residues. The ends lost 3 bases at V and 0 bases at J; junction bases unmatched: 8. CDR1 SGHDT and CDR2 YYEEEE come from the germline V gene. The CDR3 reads CASSSTLQGASYEQYF. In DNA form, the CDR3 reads TGTGCCAGCAGCTCCACCCTTCAGGGGGCCTCCTACGAGCAGTACTTC.

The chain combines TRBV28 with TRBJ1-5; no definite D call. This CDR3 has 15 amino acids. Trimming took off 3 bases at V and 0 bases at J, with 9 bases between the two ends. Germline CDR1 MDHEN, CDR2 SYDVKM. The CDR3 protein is CASSFYGNSNQPQHF. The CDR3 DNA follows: TGTGCCAGCAGTTTTTACGGAAATAGCAATCAGCCCCAGCATTTT.

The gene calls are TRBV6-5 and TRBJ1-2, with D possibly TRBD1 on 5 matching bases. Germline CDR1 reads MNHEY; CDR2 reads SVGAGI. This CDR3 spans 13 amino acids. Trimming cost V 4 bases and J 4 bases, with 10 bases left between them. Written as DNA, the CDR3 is TGTGCCAGCAGTTCCAGGGTTGGCTATGGCTACACCTTC. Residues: CASSSRVGYGYTF.

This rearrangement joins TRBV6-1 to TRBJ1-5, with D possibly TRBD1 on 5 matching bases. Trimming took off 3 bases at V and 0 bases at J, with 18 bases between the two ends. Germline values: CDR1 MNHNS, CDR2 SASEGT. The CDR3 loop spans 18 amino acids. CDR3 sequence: CASSDGKGWGLSNQPQHF. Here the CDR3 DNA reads TGTGCCAGCAGTGACGGAAAGGGGTGGGGCCTTAGCAATCAGCCCCAGCATTTT.

The CDR3 nucleotides read TGCGCCAGCAGTGGGGAGACCGAGGCCGGGGAGCTGTTTTTT. Translating gives CASSGETEAGELFF. The V and J genes are TRBV10-1 and TRBJ2-2; TRBD2 is a possible D gene (5 bases). This CDR3 region has 14 residues. Germline V gene lookup returns CDR1 WNHNN and CDR2 SYGVQD (reference sequence). Trimming removed 4 bases at V and 6 bases at J, with 12 bases between.

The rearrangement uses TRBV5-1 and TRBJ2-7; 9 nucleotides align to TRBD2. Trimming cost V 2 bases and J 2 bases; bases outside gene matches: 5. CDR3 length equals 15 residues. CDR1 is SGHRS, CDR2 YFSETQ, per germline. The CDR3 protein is CASSFRAGGPYEQYF. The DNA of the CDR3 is TGCGCCAGCAGCTTTAGGGCGGGGGGGCCCTACGAGCAGTACTTC.

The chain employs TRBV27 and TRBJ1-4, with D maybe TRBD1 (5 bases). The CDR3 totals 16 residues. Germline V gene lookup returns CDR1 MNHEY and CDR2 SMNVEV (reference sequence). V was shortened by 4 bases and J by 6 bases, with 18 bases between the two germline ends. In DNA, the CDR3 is TGTGCCAGCAGTTACCAGGGCTGGGGGGGGGATGAAAAACTGTTTTTT. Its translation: CASSYQGWGGDEKLFF.

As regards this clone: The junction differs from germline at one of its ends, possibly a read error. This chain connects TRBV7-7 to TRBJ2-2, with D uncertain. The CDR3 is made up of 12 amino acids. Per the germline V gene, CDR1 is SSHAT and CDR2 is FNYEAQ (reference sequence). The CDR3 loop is CASSLVSGELFF. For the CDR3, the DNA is TGTGCTAGCAGCTTAGTTTCCGGGGAGCTGTTTTTT.

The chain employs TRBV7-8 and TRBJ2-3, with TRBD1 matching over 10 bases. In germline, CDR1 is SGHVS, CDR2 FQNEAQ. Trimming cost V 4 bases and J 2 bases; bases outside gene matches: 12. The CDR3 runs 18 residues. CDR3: CASSSQIVGQGITDTQYF. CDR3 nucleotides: TGTGCCAGCAGCTCCCAGATTGTGGGACAGGGGATCACAGATACGCAGTATTTT.

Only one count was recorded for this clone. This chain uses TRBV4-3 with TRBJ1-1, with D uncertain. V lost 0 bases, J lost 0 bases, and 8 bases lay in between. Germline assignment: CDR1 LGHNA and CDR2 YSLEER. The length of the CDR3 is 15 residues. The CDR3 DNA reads TGCGCCAGCAGCCAAGATCTGGGGATGAACACTGAAGCTTTCTTT. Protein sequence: CASSQDLGMNTEAFF.

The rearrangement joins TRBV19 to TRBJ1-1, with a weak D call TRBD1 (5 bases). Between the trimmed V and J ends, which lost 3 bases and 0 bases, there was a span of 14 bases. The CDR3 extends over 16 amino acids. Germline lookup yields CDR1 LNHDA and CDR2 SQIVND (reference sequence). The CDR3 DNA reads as TGTGCCAGTAGTATCGGGGCCCCCACCATGAACACTGAAGCTTTCTTT. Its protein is CASSIGAPTMNTEAFF. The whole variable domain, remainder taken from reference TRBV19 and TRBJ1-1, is DGGITQSPKYLFRKEGQNVTLSCEQNLNHDAMYWYRQDPGQGLRLIYYSQIVNDFQKGDIAEGYSVSREKKESFPLTVTSAQKNPTAFYLCASSIGAPTMNTEAFFGQGTRLTVV.

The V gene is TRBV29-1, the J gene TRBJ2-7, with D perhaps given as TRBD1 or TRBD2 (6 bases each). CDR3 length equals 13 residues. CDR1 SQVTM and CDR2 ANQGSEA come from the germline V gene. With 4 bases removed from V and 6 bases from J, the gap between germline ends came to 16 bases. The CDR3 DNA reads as TGCAGCGTTGGGGCAGACCCGGGGGCCGAGCAGTACTTC. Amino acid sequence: CSVGADPGAEQYF.

CDR3 bases: TGTGCCAGCAGTGTGACAGGGGGCTCCGGTGAGCAGTTCTTC. Protein sequence: CASSVTGGSGEQFF. V gene TRBV28 combines with J gene TRBJ2-1; the match to TRBD1 covers 10 bases. V dropped 5 bases and J dropped 9; count of bases not matched to a gene: 7. The CDR3 length is 14 residues. Germline CDR1 is MDHEN and CDR2 is SYDVKM.

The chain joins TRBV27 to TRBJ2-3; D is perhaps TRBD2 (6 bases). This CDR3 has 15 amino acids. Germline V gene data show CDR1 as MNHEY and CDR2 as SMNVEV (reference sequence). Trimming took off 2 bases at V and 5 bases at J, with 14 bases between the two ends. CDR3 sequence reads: CASSLAGPLGDTQYF. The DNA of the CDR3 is TGTGCCAGCAGTTTAGCGGGGCCCCTCGGAGATACGCAGTATTTT.

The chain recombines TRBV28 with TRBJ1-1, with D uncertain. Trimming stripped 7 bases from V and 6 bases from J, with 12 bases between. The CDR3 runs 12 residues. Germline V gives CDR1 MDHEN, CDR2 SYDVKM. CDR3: CASNWGSPEAFF. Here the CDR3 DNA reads TGTGCCAGCAATTGGGGATCGCCTGAAGCTTTCTTT.

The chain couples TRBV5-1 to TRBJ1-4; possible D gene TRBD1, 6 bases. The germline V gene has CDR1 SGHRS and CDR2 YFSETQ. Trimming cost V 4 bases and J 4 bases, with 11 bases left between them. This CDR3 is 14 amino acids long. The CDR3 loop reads CASSPDSYNEKLFF. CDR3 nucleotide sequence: TGCGCCAGCAGCCCGGACAGTTATAATGAAAAACTGTTTTTT.

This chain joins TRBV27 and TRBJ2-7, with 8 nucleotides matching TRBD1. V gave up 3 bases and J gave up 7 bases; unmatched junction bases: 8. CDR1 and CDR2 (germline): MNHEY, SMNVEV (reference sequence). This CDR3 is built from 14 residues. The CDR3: CASSFGRTGNEQYF. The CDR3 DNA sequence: TGTGCCAGCAGTTTCGGTCGGACAGGGAATGAGCAGTACTTC.

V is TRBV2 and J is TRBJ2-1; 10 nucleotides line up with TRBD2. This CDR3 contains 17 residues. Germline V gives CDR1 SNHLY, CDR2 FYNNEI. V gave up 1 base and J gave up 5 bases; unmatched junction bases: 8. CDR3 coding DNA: TGTGCCAGCAGTGAAGAGGTAGCGGGAGGATGGCACAATGAGCAGTTCTTC. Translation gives CASSEEVAGGWHNEQFF.

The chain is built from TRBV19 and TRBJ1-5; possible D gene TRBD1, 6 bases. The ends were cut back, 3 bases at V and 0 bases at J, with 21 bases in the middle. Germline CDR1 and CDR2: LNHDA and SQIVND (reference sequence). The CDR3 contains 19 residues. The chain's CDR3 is CASSIKGGREGYSNQPQHF. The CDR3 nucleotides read TGTGCCAGTAGTATCAAGGGGGGCCGGGAAGGCTATAGCAATCAGCCCCAGCATTTT.

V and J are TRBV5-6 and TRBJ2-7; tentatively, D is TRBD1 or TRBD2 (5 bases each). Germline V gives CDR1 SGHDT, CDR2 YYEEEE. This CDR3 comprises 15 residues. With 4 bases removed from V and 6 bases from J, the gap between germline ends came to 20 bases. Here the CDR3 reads CASSLIQDFIAEQYF. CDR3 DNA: TGTGCCAGCAGCCTAATACAGGACTTCATCGCCGAGCAGTACTTC.

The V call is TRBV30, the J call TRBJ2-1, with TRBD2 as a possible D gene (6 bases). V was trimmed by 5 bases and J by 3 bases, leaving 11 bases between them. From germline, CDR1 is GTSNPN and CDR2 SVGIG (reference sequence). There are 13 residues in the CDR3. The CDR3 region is CAWFGTGYNEQFF. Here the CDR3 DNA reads TGTGCCTGGTTCGGGACTGGCTACAATGAGCAGTTCTTC.